The next 30 T cell receptor beta chains were all read from a single sample in a study of blood T cell repertoires in COVID-19. Method: immunoSEQ multiplex PCR; TCRdb's copy keeps in-frame clones and lacks some. The profile shows some 260,000 clones, approximately 88% of them singletons. Sequencing input: peripheral blood. These receptors were obtained from a woman aged 25-40 years with acute or convalescent COVID-19.

V usage is TRBV5-1 and J usage is TRBJ2-7, with 9 bases aligning to TRBD1. CDR3 length: 15 amino acids. V trimming: 0 bases; J trimming: 5 bases; junction bases outside the gene matches: 6. Germline CDR1 is SGHRS and CDR2 is YFSETQ. Here the CDR3 reads CASSLAGTGLDEQYF. The DNA of the CDR3 is TGCGCCAGCAGCTTGGCGGGGACAGGGTTGGACGAGCAGTACTTC.

The gene calls are TRBV6-5 and TRBJ1-6, with D hard to call. Germline assignment: CDR1 MNHEY and CDR2 SVGAGI. V gave up 8 bases and J gave up 7 bases, with 18 bases separating them. The CDR3 sequence is 15 residues long. The CDR3 DNA reads TGTGCCAGCCGATCGTTGTTTTCCGGGAATTCACCCCTCCACTTT. Encoded protein: CASRSLFSGNSPLHF.

Remarks on this clone: The same CDR3 is also encoded by other DNA sequences in this sample. V usage is TRBV19 and J usage is TRBJ1-1; 7 nucleotides line up with TRBD1. V lost 1 base and J lost 0; bases outside the gene matches: 2. Germline lookup yields CDR1 LNHDA and CDR2 SQIVND (reference sequence). The CDR3 spans 15 residues. CDR3 amino acids: CASSIGGQLNTEAFF. The DNA of the CDR3 is TGTGCCAGTAGTATAGGGGGACAGTTGAACACTGAAGCTTTCTTT.

CDR3 sequence reads: CATSRPPGGVNEQFF. Here the CDR3 DNA reads TGTGCCACCAGCAGACCCCCCGGGGGGGTCAATGAGCAGTTCTTC. The genes are TRBV15 and TRBJ2-1, with TRBD2 identical over 8 bases. This CDR3 spans 15 amino acids. Looked up from germline, CDR1 is LNHNV and CDR2 is YYDKDF (reference sequence). The V gene end was trimmed by 2 bases and the J gene end by 6 bases; junction bases not matched to a gene: 6.

This sequence joins TRBV29-1 and TRBJ2-1; 7 bases agree with TRBD1. With V trimmed by 7 bases and J by 4 bases, 4 bases remained unmatched. The CDR3 extends over 12 amino acids. Germline V gene lookup returns CDR1 SQVTM and CDR2 ANQGSEA. Here the CDR3 reads CSADREYNEQFF. CDR3 DNA sequence: TGCAGCGCCGACAGGGAATACAATGAGCAGTTCTTC.

V usage is TRBV12-5 and J usage is TRBJ1-1; 11 bases are a match to TRBD1. This CDR3 contains 17 residues. The J segment lost 4 bases and the V segment lost 6 bases, leaving 13 bases of the junction unmatched. Germline V gene sequence: CDR1 LGHNT, CDR2 FRNRAP. The CDR3 loop reads CASGRDRGVGGSTEAFF. CDR3 coding DNA: TGTGCTAGTGGACGGGACAGGGGGGTAGGTGGTTCCACTGAAGCTTTCTTT.

V and J are TRBV6-5 and TRBJ2-7; the D is unclear. Germline V gene data show CDR1 as MNHEY and CDR2 as SVGAGI. The CDR3 totals 14 residues. Trimming removed 4 bases at V and 2 bases at J, with 12 bases between. The CDR3 DNA reads as TGTGCCAGCAGTTCCCCAGGCCGAGCCTACGAGCAGTACTTC. It codes for CASSSPGRAYEQYF.

Written as DNA, the CDR3 is TGTGCCAGCAGTGACTACCCCGGGACAGCTACTAATTCACCCCTCCACTTT. Amino acid sequence: CASSDYPGTATNSPLHF. The chain employs TRBV6-2 or TRBV6-3 and TRBJ1-6; TRBD1 agrees at 7 bases. The CDR3 is made up of 17 amino acids. V trimming: 5 bases; J trimming: 6 bases; junction bases outside the gene matches: 13. Per germline, CDR1 MNHEY and CDR2 SVGEGT.

The J gene is TRBJ2-1, the V gene TRBV15; 11 bases align to TRBD2. The CDR3 is 16 residues long. Germline V gene lookup returns CDR1 LNHNV and CDR2 YYDKDF (reference sequence). The V and J ends lost 1 base and 6 bases, in that order; junction bases with no gene match: 5. The DNA for the CDR3 is TGTGCCACCAGCAGAGTAGTTGGGACTAGCGGCAATGAGCAGTTCTTC. It is translated as CATSRVVGTSGNEQFF.

The V call is TRBV28, the J call TRBJ1-2, with 8 bases identical to TRBD1. V gave up 3 bases and J gave up 4 bases; unmatched junction bases: 4. Germline V CDR1 and CDR2: MDHEN, SYDVKM. The CDR3 covers 14 residues. CDR3 loop: CASSLAGGSYGYTF. The CDR3 nucleotides are TGTGCCAGCAGTTTGGCAGGGGGCAGCTATGGCTACACCTTC.

The chain has TRBV4-3 and TRBJ2-2; 7 bases are a match to TRBD2. Germline CDR1 and CDR2: LGHNA and YSLEER. There are 15 residues in the CDR3. Trimming removed 1 base from V and 3 bases from J; junction bases left unmatched: 2. This chain's CDR3 is CASSQGTRDTGELFF. The CDR3 coding sequence is TGCGCCAGCAGCCAAGGGACTAGGGACACCGGGGAGCTGTTTTTT.

Here the CDR3 reads CASRGMWDYSGANVLTF. The CDR3 DNA follows: TGTGCCAGCAGAGGGATGTGGGACTACTCTGGGGCCAACGTCCTGACTTTC. The gene calls are TRBV2 and TRBJ2-6; 7 nucleotides align to TRBD2. The CDR3 length is 17 residues. From germline, CDR1 is SNHLY and CDR2 FYNNEI. With 6 bases clipped from V and 0 bases from J, the junction kept 8 bases outside the gene matches.

This chain joins TRBV4-1 and TRBJ2-7, with TRBD1 matching over 7 bases. The ends lost 0 bases at V and 6 bases at J; junction bases unmatched: 5. Germline CDR1 and CDR2: MGHRA and YSYEKL. This CDR3 is 14 amino acids long. For the CDR3, the DNA is TGCGCCAGCAGCCAAGAGAGGGGGCGCTCCGAGCAGTACTTC. Translation gives CASSQERGRSEQYF.

The gene calls are TRBV16 and TRBJ2-3, with D perhaps matching TRBD2 (5 bases). This CDR3 is built from 16 residues. The ends were cut back, 3 bases at V and 1 base at J, with 14 bases in the middle. The germline V gene has CDR1 KGHSY and CDR2 FQNENV. The chain's CDR3 is CASSHPSRSGTDTQYF. In DNA form, the CDR3 reads TGTGCCAGCAGCCATCCTAGCCGATCGGGCACAGATACGCAGTATTTT.

This clone was seen just once. The gene calls are TRBV19 and TRBJ1-3; D is unresolved. With 3 bases removed from V and 4 bases from J, the gap between germline ends came to 10 bases. This CDR3 has 14 residues. In germline, CDR1 is LNHDA, CDR2 SQIVND (reference sequence). In nucleotides, the CDR3 is TGTGCCAGTAGTATTATAACAAAAGGAAACACCATATATTTT. It specifies CASSIITKGNTIYF.

The chain carries TRBV19 and TRBJ1-5; D uncertain. CDR1 is LNHDA and CDR2 is SQIVND in the germline V gene (reference sequence). Trimming stripped 3 bases from V and 5 bases from J, with 8 bases between. This CDR3 contains 13 residues. CDR3: CASSITADQPQHF. In DNA, the CDR3 is TGTGCCAGTAGTATCACAGCAGATCAGCCCCAGCATTTT.

The gene calls are TRBV29-1 and TRBJ2-2; D remains unclear. The CDR3 sequence is 12 residues long. V was cut by 7 bases and J by 4 bases, with 10 bases left in between. Germline V gives CDR1 SQVTM, CDR2 ANQGSEA. The CDR3 spells CSARVGTGELFF. CDR3 sequence (DNA): TGCAGCGCCCGGGTCGGCACCGGGGAGCTGTTTTTT.

V and J are TRBV14 and TRBJ1-1; the D gene is possibly TRBD1 (6 bases). Germline V gene sequence: CDR1 SGHDN, CDR2 FVKESK. The CDR3 extends over 15 amino acids. V dropped 4 bases and J dropped 5 bases, with 17 bases sitting between them. The CDR3 nucleotides are TGTGCCAGCAGCCGAGAATCCAGGGGTCGGACTGAAGCTTTCTTT. Amino acids: CASSRESRGRTEAFF.

The V call is TRBV25-1, the J call TRBJ1-1; D is perhaps TRBD1 (5 bases). CDR1 and CDR2 (germline): MGHDK, SYGVNS. The CDR3 consists of 13 residues. V gave up 5 bases and J gave up 3 bases, with 10 bases separating them. The CDR3 DNA follows: TGTGCCAGCAGTCGGGGGGGGTACACTGAAGCTTTCTTT. Translation: CASSRGGYTEAFF.

This clone was counted a few times. V gene TRBV19 combines with J gene TRBJ1-5; D might be TRBD1 (5 bases). CDR1 and CDR2 from the germline V gene are LNHDA and SQIVND (reference sequence). The CDR3 consists of 14 residues. With 3 bases removed from V and 11 bases from J, the gap between germline ends came to 17 bases. CDR3 region: CASSIGTTASSQHF. CDR3 sequence (DNA): TGTGCCAGTAGTATTGGGACTACTGCTTCGTCCCAGCATTTT.

The chain has TRBV30 and TRBJ2-1, with 9 bases lining up with TRBD2. Germline V CDR1 and CDR2: GTSNPN, SVGIG (reference sequence). The CDR3 totals 14 residues. Trimming at V came to 4 bases and at J to 6 bases, leaving 7 bases not matched to a gene. The CDR3 nucleotides read TGTGCCTGGACCAACGGACTAGCGACCAATGAGCAGTTCTTC. It translates to CAWTNGLATNEQFF.

This chain uses TRBV18 with TRBJ2-7; the D is unclear. Trimming took off 0 bases at V and 3 bases at J, with 9 bases between the two ends. The CDR3 runs to 14 residues. Germline V lookup: CDR1 KGHSH, CDR2 LQKENI. In DNA form, the CDR3 reads TGTGCCAGCTCACCACCGGGCCCCGTCTACGAGCAGTACTTC. Translation: CASSPPGPVYEQYF.

The chain links TRBV5-5 to TRBJ2-1; 10 bases fit TRBD1. Per the germline V gene, CDR1 is SGHKS and CDR2 is YYEKEE (reference sequence). The length of the CDR3 is 14 residues. V trimming: 3 bases; J trimming: 4 bases; junction bases outside the gene matches: 1. CDR3 nucleotides: TGTGCCAGCAGCTGGACAGGGGGATACAATGAGCAGTTCTTC. Protein: CASSWTGGYNEQFF.

The chain combines TRBV30 with TRBJ1-3; D perhaps matches TRBD1 (6 bases). Germline V lookup: CDR1 GTSNPN, CDR2 SVGIG (reference sequence). Trimming took 2 bases from V and 3 from J, leaving 8 bases between them. CDR3 size: 13 residues. This chain's CDR3 is CAWSIGGGNTIYF. The CDR3 DNA reads TGTGCCTGGAGTATAGGGGGTGGAAACACCATATATTTT.

This sequence joins TRBV18 and TRBJ2-2; 11 bases map to TRBD2. Germline CDR1 KGHSH, CDR2 LQKENI. The CDR3 sequence is 19 residues long. V lost 5 bases to trimming and J lost 7 bases; unmatched junction nucleotides: 18. CDR3 bases: TGTGCCAGCTCATTAGTTCGGACTAGCGGGCCTTTGCCGGACGGGGAGCTGTTTTTT. Residues: CASSLVRTSGPLPDGELFF.

The genes are TRBV14 and TRBJ2-7; 8 nucleotides line up with TRBD1. The CDR3 length is 15 residues. V was pared by 4 bases and J by 0 bases, with 5 bases of the junction left unmatched. The germline V gene encodes CDR1 SGHDN and CDR2 FVKESK. In DNA, the CDR3 is TGTGCCAGCAGCCCGACAGGGGCGAACTCCTACGAGCAGTACTTC. The encoded protein is CASSPTGANSYEQYF. The variable domain in full, completed from reference TRBV14 and TRBJ2-7, reads EAGVTQFPSHSVIEKGQTVTLRCDPISGHDNLYWYRRVMGKEIKFLLHFVKESKQDESGMPNNRFLAERTGGTYSTLKVQPAELEDSGVYFCASSPTGANSYEQYFGPGTRLTVT.

The chain has TRBV5-8 and TRBJ2-7, with 9 positions matching TRBD1. The CDR3 spans 15 residues. Germline CDR1 reads SGHTS; CDR2 reads YDEGEE. Trimming cost V 3 bases and J 2 bases; bases outside gene matches: 6. The CDR3 sequence: CASSSGTGKTYEQYF. The CDR3 DNA follows: TGTGCCAGCAGCTCCGGGACAGGGAAAACCTACGAGCAGTACTTC.

The chain uses TRBV27 and TRBJ2-3, with TRBD2 matching over 10 bases. Unmatched junction bases numbered 15, after V lost 3 bases and J lost 6 bases. From germline, CDR1 is MNHEY and CDR2 SMNVEV (reference sequence). The CDR3 length is 18 residues. The CDR3 nucleotides are TGTGCCAGCAGTTTTCTAGCGGGAGAGATACTGGATGTGGATACGCAGTATTTT. This sequence encodes CASSFLAGEILDVDTQYF.

The J gene is TRBJ2-3, the V gene TRBV5-1; D is unclear. CDR3 size: 14 residues. Germline V gene lookup returns CDR1 SGHRS and CDR2 YFSETQ. V lost 1 base and J lost 11, with 17 bases in between. The CDR3 loop reads CASSLHNTAGQQYF. The DNA of the CDR3 is TGCGCCAGCAGCTTGCATAATACAGCCGGCCAGCAGTATTTT.

The rearrangement joins TRBV10-3 to TRBJ2-1; TRBD2 matches 12 bases. This CDR3 is 16 amino acids long. The germline gives CDR1 ENHRY, CDR2 SYGVKD. The V gene end was trimmed by 0 bases and the J gene end by 4 bases; junction bases not matched to a gene: 1. The CDR3 sequence: CAISESTSGRYNEQFF. In DNA form, the CDR3 reads TGTGCCATCAGTGAGTCGACTAGCGGGAGATACAATGAGCAGTTCTTC.